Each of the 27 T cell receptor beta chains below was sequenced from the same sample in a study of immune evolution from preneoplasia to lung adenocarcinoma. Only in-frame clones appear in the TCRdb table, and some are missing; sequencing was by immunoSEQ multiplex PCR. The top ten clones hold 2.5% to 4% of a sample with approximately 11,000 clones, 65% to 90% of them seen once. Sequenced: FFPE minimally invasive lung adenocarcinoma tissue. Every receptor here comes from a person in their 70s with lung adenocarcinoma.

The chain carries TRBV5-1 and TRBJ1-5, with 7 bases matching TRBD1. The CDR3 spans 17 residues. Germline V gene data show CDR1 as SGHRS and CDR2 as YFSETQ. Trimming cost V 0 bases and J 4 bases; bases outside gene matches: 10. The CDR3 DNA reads TGCGCCAGCAGCTTGGGCCCCAGACAGGGTGGGAATCAGCCCCAGCATTTT. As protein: CASSLGPRQGGNQPQHF.

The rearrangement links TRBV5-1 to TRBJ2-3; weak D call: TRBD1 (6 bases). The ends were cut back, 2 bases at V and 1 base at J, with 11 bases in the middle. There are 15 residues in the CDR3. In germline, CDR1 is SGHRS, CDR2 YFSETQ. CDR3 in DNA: TGCGCCAGCAGCTTCCAGGGGCAGGGCACAGATACGCAGTATTTT. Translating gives CASSFQGQGTDTQYF.

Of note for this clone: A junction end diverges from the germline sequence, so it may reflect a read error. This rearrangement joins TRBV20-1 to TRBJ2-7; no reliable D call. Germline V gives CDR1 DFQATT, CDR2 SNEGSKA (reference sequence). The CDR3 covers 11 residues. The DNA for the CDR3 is TGCAGTGCAAGAGGAGTCTACGAGCAGTACTTC. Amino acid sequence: CSARGVYEQYF.

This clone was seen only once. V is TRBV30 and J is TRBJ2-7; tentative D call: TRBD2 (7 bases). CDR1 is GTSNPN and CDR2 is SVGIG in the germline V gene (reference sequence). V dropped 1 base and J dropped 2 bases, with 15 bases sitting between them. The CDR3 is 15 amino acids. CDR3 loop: CAWSGGGAGAYEQYF. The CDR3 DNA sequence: TGTGCCTGGAGTGGGGGGGGCGCGGGAGCCTACGAGCAGTACTTC.

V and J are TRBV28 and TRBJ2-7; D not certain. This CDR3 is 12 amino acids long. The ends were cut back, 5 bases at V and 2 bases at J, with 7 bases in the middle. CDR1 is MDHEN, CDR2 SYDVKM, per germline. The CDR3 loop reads CASSPSTYEQYF. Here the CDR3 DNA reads TGTGCCAGCAGTCCATCGACCTACGAGCAGTACTTC.

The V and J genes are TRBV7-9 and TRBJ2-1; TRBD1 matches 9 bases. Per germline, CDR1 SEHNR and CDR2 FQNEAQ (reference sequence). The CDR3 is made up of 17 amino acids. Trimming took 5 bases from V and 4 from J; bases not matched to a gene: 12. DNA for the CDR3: TGTGCCAGCAGCCCAAGTCCCGGGACAGGGCTTTACAATGAGCAGTTCTTC. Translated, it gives CASSPSPGTGLYNEQFF.

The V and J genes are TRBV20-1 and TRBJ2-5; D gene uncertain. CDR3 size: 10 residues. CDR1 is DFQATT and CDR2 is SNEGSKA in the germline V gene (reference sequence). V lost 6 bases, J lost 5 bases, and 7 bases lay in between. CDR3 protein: CSASVETQYF. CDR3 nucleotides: TGCAGTGCCTCCGTTGAGACCCAGTACTTC.

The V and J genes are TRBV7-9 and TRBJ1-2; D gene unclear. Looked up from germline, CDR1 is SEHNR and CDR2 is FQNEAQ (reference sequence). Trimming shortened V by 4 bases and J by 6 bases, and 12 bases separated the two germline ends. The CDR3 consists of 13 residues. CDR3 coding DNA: TGTGCCAGCAGCTCCACACAGATGGATGGCTACACCTTC. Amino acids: CASSSTQMDGYTF.

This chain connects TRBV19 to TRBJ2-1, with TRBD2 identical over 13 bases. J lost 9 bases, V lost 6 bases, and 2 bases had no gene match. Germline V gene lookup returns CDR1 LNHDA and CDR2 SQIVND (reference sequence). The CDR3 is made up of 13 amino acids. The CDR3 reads CASRLAGGGEQFF. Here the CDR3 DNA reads TGTGCCAGTAGACTAGCGGGAGGGGGTGAGCAGTTCTTC.

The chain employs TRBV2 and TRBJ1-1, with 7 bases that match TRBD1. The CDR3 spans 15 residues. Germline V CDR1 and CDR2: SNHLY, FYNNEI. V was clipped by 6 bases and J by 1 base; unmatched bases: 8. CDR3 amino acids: CASRQGQGSNTEAFF. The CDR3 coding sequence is TGTGCCAGCAGACAGGGGCAGGGGTCGAACACTGAAGCTTTCTTT.

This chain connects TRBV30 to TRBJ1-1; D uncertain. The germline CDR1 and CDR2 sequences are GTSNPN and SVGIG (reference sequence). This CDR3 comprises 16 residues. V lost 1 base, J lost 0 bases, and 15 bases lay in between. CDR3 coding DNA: TGTGCCTGGAGTGGTCAATTTGGGAGTCTGAACACTGAAGCTTTCTTT. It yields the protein CAWSGQFGSLNTEAFF. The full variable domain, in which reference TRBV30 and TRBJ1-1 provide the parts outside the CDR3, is SQTIHQWPATLVQPVGSPLSLECTVEGTSNPNLYWYRQAAGRGLQLLFYSVGIGQISSEVPQNLSASRPQDRQFILSSKKLLLSDSGFYLCAWSGQFGSLNTEAFFGQGTRLTVV.

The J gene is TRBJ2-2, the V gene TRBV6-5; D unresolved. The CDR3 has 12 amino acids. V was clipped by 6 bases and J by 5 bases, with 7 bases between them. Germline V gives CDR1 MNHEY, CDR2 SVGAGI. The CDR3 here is CASSRGTGELFF. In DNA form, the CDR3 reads TGTGCCAGCAGCCGTGGAACCGGGGAGCTGTTTTTT.

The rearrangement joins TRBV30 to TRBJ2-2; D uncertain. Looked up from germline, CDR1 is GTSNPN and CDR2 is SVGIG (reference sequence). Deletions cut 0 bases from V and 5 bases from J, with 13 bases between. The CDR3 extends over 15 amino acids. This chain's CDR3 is CAWSVLSMGTGELFF. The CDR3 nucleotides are TGTGCCTGGAGTGTACTCTCGATGGGGACCGGGGAGCTGTTTTTT.

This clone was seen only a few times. In nucleotides, the CDR3 is TGTGCCAGCAGCCGAGGGACAGAAGAGACCCAGTACTTC. It encodes CASSRGTEETQYF. The V call is TRBV7-3, the J call TRBJ2-5; 7 bases align to TRBD1. The CDR3 is 13 amino acids. Germline CDR1 is SGHTA and CDR2 is FQGTGA. V lost 5 bases and J lost 3; bases outside the gene matches: 3.

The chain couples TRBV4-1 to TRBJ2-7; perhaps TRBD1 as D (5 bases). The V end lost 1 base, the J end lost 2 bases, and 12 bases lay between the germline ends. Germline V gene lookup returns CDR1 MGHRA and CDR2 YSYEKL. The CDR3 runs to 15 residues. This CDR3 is CASSQVETAPYEQYF. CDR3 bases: TGCGCCAGCAGCCAAGTCGAGACAGCCCCCTACGAGCAGTACTTC.

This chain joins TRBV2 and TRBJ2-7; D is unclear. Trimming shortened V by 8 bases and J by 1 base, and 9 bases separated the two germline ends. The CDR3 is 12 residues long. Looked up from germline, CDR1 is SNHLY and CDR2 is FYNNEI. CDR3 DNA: TGTGCCAGCTTTGAGAAATCCTACGAGCAGTACTTC. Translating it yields CASFEKSYEQYF.

CDR3 in DNA: TGTGCCATCAGCCTGGACGGTATCACAGATACGCAGTATTTT. As protein: CAISLDGITDTQYF. The J gene is TRBJ2-3, the V gene TRBV10-3; D unclear. The V end lost 6 bases, the J end lost 2 bases, and 12 bases lay between the germline ends. There are 14 residues in the CDR3. Germline values: CDR1 ENHRY, CDR2 SYGVKD.

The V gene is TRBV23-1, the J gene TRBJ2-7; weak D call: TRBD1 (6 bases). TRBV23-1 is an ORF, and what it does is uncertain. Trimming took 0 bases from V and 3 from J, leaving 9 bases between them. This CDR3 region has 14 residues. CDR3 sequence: CASSQSLDSYEQYF. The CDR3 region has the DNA TGCGCCAGCAGTCAATCCCTGGACAGCTACGAGCAGTACTTC.

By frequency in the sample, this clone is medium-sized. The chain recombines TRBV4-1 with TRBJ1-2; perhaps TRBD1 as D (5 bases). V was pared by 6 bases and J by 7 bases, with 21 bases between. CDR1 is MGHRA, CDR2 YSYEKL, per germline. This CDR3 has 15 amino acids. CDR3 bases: TGCGCCAGCAGACAGACGGAGCGGGACCTGGGTGGCTACACCTTC. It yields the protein CASRQTERDLGGYTF.

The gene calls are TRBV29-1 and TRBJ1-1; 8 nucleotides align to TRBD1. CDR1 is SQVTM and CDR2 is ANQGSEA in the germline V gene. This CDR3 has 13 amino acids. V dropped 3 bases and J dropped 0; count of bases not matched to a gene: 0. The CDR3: CSVDRGLNTEAFF. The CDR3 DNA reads TGCAGCGTTGACAGGGGGCTGAACACTGAAGCTTTCTTT.

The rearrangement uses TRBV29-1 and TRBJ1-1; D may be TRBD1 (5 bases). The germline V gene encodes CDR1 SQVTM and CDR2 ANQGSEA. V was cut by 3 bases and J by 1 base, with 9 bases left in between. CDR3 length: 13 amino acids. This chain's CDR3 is CSVDGGRNTEAFF. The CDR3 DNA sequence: TGCAGCGTTGACGGGGGTAGGAACACTGAAGCTTTCTTT.

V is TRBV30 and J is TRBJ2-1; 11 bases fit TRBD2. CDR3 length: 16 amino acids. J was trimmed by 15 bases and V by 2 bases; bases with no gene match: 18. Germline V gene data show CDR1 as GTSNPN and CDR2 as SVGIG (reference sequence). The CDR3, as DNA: TGTGCCTGGAGTTTCCCGAGGCTAGCGGGAGGCCCTGCCGTGTTCTTC. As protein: CAWSFPRLAGGPAVFF.

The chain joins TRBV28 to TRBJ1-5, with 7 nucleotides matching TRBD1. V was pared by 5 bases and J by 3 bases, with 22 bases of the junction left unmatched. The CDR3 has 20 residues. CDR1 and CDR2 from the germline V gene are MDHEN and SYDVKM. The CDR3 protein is CASSHTDRLSWARNNQPQHF. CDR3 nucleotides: TGTGCCAGCAGTCACACGGACAGGCTATCATGGGCGAGGAACAATCAGCCCCAGCATTTT.

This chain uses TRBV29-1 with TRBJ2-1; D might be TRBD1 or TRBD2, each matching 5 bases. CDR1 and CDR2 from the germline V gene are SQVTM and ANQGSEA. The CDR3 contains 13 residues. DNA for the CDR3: TGCAGTGGTGGACTGGGGGTAGGCAATGAGCAGTTCTTC. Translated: CSGGLGVGNEQFF.

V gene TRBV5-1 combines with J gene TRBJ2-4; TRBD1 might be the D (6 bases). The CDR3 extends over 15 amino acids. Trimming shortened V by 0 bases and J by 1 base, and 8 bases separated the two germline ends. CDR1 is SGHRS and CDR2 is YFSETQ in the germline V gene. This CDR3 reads CASSLGQGAKNIQYF. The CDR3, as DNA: TGCGCCAGCAGCTTGGGCCAGGGGGCCAAAAACATTCAGTACTTC.

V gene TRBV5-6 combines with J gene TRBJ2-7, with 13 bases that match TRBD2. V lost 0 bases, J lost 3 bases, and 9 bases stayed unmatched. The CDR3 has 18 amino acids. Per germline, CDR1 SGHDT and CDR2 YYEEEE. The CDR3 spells CASSLVGTSGAINYEQYF. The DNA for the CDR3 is TGTGCCAGCAGCTTGGTTGGGACTAGCGGGGCTATCAACTACGAGCAGTACTTC.

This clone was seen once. As DNA, the CDR3 is TGTGCCACCAGGGGACCCAGCTCCTACAATGAGCAGTTCTTC. This sequence encodes CATRGPSSYNEQFF. The chain carries TRBV28 and TRBJ2-1; possibly TRBD1 for D (6 bases). CDR3 length: 14 residues. Germline values: CDR1 MDHEN, CDR2 SYDVKM. V was shortened by 10 bases and J by 0 bases, with 13 bases between the two germline ends.